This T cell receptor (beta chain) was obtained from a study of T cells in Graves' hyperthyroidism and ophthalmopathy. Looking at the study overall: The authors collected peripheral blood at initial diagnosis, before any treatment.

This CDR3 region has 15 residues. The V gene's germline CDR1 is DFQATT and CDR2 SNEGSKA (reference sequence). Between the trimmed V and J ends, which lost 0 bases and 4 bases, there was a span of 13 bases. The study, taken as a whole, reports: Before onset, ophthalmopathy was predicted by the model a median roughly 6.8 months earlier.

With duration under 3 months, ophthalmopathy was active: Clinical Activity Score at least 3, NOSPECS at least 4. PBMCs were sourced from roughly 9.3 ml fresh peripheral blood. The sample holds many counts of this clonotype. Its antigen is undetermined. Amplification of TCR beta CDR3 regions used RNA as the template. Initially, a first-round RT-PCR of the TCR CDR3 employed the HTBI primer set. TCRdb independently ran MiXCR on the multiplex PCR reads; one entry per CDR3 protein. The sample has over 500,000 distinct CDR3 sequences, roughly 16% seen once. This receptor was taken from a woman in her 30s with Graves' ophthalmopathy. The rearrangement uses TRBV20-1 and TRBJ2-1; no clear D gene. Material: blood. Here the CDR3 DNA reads TGCAGTGCTAGAGACCCCCTAAATAGTTACAATGAGCAGTTCTTC. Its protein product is CSARDPLNSYNEQFF.